In its sample, the clone carrying this T cell receptor beta chain ranks as medium-sized. What it binds is unknown. Unsorted libraries were generated from 2 million PBMCs. These cells had been stored in RNAlater at -80 C. The method for making cDNA was 5'RACE, and it used 10-nucleotide random UMIs. Every sequencing run gave over 170 million TCR-beta sequences, taken from 15-18 subjects. TCRdb reprocessed the 5' RACE reads with MiXCR, giving one entry per CDR3 protein. Of 20,000 to 30,000 distinct CDR3 sequences listed, around an eighth are singletons. This specimen comes from a study of neurological immune-mediated disorders. The germline CDR1 and CDR2 sequences are SGHTA and FQGNSA. V lost 4 bases, J lost 4 bases, and 2 bases stayed unmatched. The CDR3 length is 15 residues. Study-wide findings and caveats: Falling below healthy controls, multiple sclerosis showed the least TCR clonal expansion, while HTLV-1-associated myelopathy showed the most.

The TCR was taken from a woman aged 55-70 years with HTLV-1-associated myelopathy (HAM/TSP). The specimen sequenced was PBMCs. This rearrangement joins TRBV7-2 to TRBJ2-3; 13 bases line up with TRBD2. The CDR3 coding sequence is TGTGCCAGCAGCTACACTAGCGGGGGGGCAGATACGCAGTATTTT. Its translation is CASSYTSGGADTQYF.